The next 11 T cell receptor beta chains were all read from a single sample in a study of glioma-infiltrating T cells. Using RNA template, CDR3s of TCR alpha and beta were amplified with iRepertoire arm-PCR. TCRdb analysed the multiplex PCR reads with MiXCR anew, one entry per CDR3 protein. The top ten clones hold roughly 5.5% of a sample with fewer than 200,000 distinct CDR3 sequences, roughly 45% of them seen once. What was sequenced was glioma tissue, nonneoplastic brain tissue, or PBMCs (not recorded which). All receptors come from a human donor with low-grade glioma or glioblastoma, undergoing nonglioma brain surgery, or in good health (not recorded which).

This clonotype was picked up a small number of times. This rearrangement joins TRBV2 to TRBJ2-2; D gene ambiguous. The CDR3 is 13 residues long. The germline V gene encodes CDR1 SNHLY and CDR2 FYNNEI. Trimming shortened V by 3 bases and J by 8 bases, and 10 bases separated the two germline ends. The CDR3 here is CASSDRSRGELFF. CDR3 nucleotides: TGTGCCAGCAGTGACAGGAGTCGGGGGGAGCTGTTTTTT. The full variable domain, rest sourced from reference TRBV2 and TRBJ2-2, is EPEVTQTPSHQVTQMGQEVILRCVPISNHLYFYWYRQILGQKVEFLVSFYNNEISEKSEIFDDQFSVERPDGSNFTLKIRSTKLEDSAMYFCASSDRSRGELFFGEGSRLTVL.

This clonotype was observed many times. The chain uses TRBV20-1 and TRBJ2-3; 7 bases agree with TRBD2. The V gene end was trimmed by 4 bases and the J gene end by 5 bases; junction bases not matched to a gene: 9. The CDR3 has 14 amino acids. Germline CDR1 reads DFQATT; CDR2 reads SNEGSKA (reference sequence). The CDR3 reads CSATPAGLVDTQYF. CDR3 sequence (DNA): TGCAGTGCTACTCCAGCGGGATTGGTAGATACGCAGTATTTT.

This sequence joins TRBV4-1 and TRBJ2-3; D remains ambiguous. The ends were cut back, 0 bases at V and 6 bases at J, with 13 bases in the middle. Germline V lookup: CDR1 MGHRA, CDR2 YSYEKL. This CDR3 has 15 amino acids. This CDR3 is CASSQDLTARDTQYF. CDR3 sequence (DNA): TGCGCCAGCAGCCAAGATCTGACCGCCAGGGATACGCAGTATTTT.

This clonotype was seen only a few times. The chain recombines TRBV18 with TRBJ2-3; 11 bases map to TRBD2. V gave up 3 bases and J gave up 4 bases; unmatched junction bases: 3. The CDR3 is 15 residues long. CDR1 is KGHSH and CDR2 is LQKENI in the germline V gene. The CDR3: CASSPIAGGPDTQYF. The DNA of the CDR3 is TGTGCCAGCTCACCTATAGCGGGAGGGCCAGATACGCAGTATTTT. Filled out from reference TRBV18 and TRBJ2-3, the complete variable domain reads NAGVMQNPRHLVRRRGQEARLRCSPMKGHSHVYWYRQLPEEGLKFMVYLQKENIIDESGMPKERFSAEFPKEGPSILRIQQVVRGDSAAYFCASSPIAGGPDTQYFGPGTRLTVL.

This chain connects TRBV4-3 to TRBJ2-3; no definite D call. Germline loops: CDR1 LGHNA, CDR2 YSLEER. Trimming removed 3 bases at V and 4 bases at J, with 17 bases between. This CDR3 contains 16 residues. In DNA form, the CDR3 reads TGCGCCAGCAGCCATCCCCTAGTGGATTTATCAGATACGCAGTATTTT. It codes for CASSHPLVDLSDTQYF.

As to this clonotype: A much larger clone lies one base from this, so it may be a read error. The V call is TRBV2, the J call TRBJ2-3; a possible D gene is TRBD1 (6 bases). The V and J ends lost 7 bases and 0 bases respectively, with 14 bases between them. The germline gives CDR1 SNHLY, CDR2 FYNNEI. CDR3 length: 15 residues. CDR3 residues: CASTSGTPSTDTQYF. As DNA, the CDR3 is TGTGCCAGCACCTCCGGGACACCCAGCACAGATACGCAGTATTTT.

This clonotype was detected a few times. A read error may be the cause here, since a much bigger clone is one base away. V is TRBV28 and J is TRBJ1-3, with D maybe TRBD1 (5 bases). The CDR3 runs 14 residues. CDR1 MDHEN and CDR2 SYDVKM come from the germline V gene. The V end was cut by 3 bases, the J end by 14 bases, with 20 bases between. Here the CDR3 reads CASSFADNTRRLYF. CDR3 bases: TGTGCCAGCAGTTTCGCGGACAACACTAGAAGGCTATATTTT.

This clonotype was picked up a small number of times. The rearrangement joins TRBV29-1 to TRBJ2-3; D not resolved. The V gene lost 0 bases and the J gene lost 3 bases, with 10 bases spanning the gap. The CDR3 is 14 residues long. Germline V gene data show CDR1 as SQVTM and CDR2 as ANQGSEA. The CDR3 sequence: CSVEELEPTDTQYF. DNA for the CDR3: TGCAGCGTTGAAGAATTGGAGCCGACAGATACGCAGTATTTT.

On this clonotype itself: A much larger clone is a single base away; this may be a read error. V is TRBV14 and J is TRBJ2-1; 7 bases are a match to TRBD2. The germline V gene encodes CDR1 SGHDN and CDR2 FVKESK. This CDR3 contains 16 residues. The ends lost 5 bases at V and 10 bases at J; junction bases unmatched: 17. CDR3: CASSARGLKDDYEQFF. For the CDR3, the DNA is TGTGCCAGCAGCGCGCGGGGACTAAAGGATGATTACGAGCAGTTCTTC.

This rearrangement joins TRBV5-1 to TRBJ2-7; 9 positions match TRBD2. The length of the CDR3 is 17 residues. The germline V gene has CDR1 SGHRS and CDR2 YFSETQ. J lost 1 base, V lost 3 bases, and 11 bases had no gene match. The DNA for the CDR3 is TGCGCCAGCAGCTCCCGGGACGGCGGGGGGGGGTCCTACGAGCAGTACTTC. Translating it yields CASSSRDGGGGSYEQYF.

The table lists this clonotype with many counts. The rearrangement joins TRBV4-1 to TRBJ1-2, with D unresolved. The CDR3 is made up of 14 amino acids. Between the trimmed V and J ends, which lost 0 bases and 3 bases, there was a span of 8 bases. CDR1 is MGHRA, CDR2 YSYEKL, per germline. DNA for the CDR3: TGCGCCAGCAGCCAAGATAGAGCAGACTATGGCTACACCTTC. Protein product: CASSQDRADYGYTF.